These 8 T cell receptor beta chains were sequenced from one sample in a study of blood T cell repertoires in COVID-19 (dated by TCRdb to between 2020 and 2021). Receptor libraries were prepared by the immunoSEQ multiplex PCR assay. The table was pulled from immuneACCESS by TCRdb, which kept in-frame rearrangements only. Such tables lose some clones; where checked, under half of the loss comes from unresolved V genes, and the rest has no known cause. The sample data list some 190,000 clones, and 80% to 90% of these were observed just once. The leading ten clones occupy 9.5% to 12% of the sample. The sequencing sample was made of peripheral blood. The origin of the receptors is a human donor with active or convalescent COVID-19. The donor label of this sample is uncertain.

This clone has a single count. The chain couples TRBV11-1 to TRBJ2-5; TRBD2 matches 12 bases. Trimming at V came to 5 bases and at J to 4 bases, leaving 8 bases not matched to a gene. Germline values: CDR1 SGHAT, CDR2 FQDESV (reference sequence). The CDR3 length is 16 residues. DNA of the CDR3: TGTGCCAGCAGCGGCAGTCTAGCGGGGGGGCGAGAGACCCAGTACTTC. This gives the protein CASSGSLAGGRETQYF.

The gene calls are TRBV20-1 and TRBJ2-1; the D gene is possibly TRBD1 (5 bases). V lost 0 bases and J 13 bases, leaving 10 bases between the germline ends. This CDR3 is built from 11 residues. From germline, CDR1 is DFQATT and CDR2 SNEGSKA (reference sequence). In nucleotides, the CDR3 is TGCAGTGCTAGAGAAGGGGCCCCCCAGTTCTTC. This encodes CSAREGAPQFF.

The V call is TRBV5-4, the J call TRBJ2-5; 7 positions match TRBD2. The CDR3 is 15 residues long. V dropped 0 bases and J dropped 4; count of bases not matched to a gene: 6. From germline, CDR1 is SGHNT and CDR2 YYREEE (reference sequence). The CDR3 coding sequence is TGTGCCAGCAGCTTGGCGGGGGGAATTGCAGAGACCCAGTACTTC. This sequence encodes CASSLAGGIAETQYF.

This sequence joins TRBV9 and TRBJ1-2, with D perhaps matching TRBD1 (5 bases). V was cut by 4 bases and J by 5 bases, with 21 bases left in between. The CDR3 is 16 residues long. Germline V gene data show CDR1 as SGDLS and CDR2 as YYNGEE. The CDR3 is CASSPVGDTALYGYTF. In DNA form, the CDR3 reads TGTGCCAGCAGCCCAGTAGGGGATACGGCCCTATATGGCTACACCTTC.

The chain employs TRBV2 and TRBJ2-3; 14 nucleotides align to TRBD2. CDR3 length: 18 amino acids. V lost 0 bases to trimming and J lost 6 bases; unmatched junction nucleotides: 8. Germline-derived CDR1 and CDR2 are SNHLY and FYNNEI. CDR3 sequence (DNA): TGTGCCAGCAGTGAAGCAAGACTAGCGGGGGGGCGGGATGATACGCAGTATTTT. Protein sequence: CASSEARLAGGRDDTQYF.

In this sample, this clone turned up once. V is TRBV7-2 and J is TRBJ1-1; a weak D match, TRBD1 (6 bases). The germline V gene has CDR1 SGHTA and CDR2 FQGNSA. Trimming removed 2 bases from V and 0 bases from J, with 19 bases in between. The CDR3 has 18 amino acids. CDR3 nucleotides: TGTGCCAGCAGCTTATTCTCAGTGGGGGGGCCCATGAACACTGAAGCTTTCTTT. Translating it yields CASSLFSVGGPMNTEAFF.

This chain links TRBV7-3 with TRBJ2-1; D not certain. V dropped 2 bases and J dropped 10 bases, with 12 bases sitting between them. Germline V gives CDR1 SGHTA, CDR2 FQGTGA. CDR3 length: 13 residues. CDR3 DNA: TGTGCCAGCAGCTTAGGGCCCCCCATCGAGCAGTTCTTC. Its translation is CASSLGPPIEQFF.

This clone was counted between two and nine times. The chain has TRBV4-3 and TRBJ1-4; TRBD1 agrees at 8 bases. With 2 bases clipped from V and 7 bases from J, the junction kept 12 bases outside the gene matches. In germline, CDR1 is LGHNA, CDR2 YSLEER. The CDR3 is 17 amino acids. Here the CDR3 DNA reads TGCGCCAGCAGCCAACAGCGGGACAGGAACCACGGTGAAAAACTGTTTTTT. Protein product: CASSQQRDRNHGEKLFF.